Reported below is one TCR beta chain. Generated by immunoSEQ multiplex PCR, the TCRdb table keeps only in-frame clones and is missing some. The sample records hundreds of thousands of clones, approximately 83% being singletons. The CDR3 is made up of 12 amino acids. The germline V gene has CDR1 LGHDT and CDR2 YNNKEL (reference sequence). Trimming pared 6 bases from V and 7 bases from J, leaving 9 bases between. This record belongs to a study of blood T cell repertoires in COVID-19. Sequenced: PBMCs or T cells enriched from blood (not recorded which). The sequence was obtained from a woman aged 40 to 49 who had been exposed to COVID-19. The V call is TRBV3-1 (or the pseudogene TRBV3-2), the J call TRBJ2-2; TRBD2 is a possible D gene (5 bases). The CDR3 loop is CASRERVGELFF. For the CDR3, the DNA is TGTGCCAGCAGGGAGAGGGTCGGGGAGCTGTTTTTT.